These 7 T cell receptor beta chains originate from one sample sequenced in a study of blood T cell repertoires in COVID-19. The data were produced by immunoSEQ multiplex PCR, yet TCRdb's version contains in-frame clones alone and is incomplete. The sample holds more than 95,000 clones, about 86% seen once. The material sequenced was peripheral blood. These receptors were collected from a woman in her sixties or seventies in a cohort sampled during active or convalescent COVID-19.

This chain uses TRBV27 with TRBJ1-1; no reliable D call. The CDR3 runs to 13 residues. Deletions cut 4 bases from V and 4 bases from J, with 10 bases between. Germline assignment: CDR1 MNHEY and CDR2 SMNVEV (reference sequence). The CDR3 spells CASSSTLSTEAFF. The CDR3 DNA reads as TGTGCCAGCAGTTCCACTTTGAGCACTGAAGCTTTCTTT.

This rearrangement joins TRBV19 to TRBJ2-3; tentatively, D is TRBD1 (6 bases). The CDR3 runs to 13 residues. Looked up from germline, CDR1 is LNHDA and CDR2 is SQIVND (reference sequence). V was trimmed by 7 bases and J by 4 bases, leaving 12 bases between them. The CDR3 coding sequence is TGTGCCAGTACTATGGGGGCTTCAGATACGCAGTATTTT. Its protein product is CASTMGASDTQYF.

The chain links TRBV2 to TRBJ2-3; TRBD2 matches 7 bases. The V segment lost 11 bases and the J segment 2 bases; nucleotides outside the gene matches: 4. The germline V gene encodes CDR1 SNHLY and CDR2 FYNNEI. This CDR3 has 12 amino acids. The CDR3 DNA is TGTGCCGCAGGGAGGGCCACAGATACGCAGTATTTT. As protein: CAAGRATDTQYF.

The chain carries TRBV12-3 or TRBV12-4 and TRBJ1-5, with D perhaps TRBD1 (6 bases). Trimming stripped 1 base from V and 7 bases from J, with 8 bases between. This CDR3 region has 13 residues. The CDR3 DNA reads TGTGCCAGCAGTTTAGGACAGGTGCAGCCCCAGCATTTT. The encoded protein is CASSLGQVQPQHF.

This clone was seen only once. The genes are TRBV25-1 and TRBJ2-2; 10 bases line up with TRBD2. The V gene end was trimmed by 4 bases and the J gene end by 1 base; junction bases not matched to a gene: 3. Germline V lookup: CDR1 MGHDK, CDR2 SYGVNS. This CDR3 contains 16 residues. The CDR3 DNA reads as TGTGCCAGCAGTGGCTGGACTAGCGGGAACACCGGGGAGCTGTTTTTT. Translated, it gives CASSGWTSGNTGELFF.

The chain joins TRBV27 to TRBJ1-5, with TRBD1 as a possible D gene (5 bases). Germline V lookup: CDR1 MNHEY, CDR2 SMNVEV (reference sequence). V shed 4 bases and J shed 2 bases, with 15 bases lying between them. This CDR3 has 16 residues. Here the CDR3 DNA reads TGTGCCAGCAGTTCCGCAGGGTTTAATGGCAATCAGCCCCAGCATTTT. Translating it yields CASSSAGFNGNQPQHF.

This clone was recorded a few times. The genes are TRBV5-6 and TRBJ2-1; D possibly corresponds to TRBD1 (6 bases). The V end lost 3 bases, the J end lost 3 bases, and 13 bases lay between the germline ends. Germline values: CDR1 SGHDT, CDR2 YYEEEE. CDR3 length: 15 residues. In DNA, the CDR3 is TGTGCCAGCAGCTCATTACTACAGGGCTACAATGAGCAGTTCTTC. Amino acid sequence: CASSSLLQGYNEQFF.